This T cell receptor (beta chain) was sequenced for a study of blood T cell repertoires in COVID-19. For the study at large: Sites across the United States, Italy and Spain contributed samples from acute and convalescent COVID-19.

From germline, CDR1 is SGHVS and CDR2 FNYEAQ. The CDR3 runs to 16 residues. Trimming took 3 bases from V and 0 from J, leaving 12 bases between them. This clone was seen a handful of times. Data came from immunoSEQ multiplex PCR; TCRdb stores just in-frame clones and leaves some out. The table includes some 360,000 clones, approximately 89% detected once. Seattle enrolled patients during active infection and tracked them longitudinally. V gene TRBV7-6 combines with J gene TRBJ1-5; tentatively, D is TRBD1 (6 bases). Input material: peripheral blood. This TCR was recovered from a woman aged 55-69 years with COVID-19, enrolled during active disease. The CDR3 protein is CASSLGGAGSNQPQHF. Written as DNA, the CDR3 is TGTGCCAGCAGCTTGGGGGGGGCTGGTAGCAATCAGCCCCAGCATTTT.